Included here is one T cell receptor beta chain sequence, with context. This record belongs to a study of blood T cell repertoires in COVID-19. Study information: The United States, Italy and Spain supplied acute and convalescent COVID-19 samples. PBMCs, B-cell-depleted T cells, or T cells were the source of the cDNA or gDNA that made up the material.

Germline V CDR1 and CDR2: SQVTM, ANQGSEA. After removal of 6 bases from V and 2 bases from J, the junction contained 4 bases not matched to a gene. The CDR3 is 12 amino acids. Original processing methods: Estimates of nucleated cell counts were drawn from the amplification of reference gene primers. Here immunoSEQ multiplex PCR was the method, and the copy in TCRdb shows in-frame clones only, minus some. The V and J calls and the clone size are those of that table, but D and trimming were determined from the DNA. The data contain roughly 60,000 clones, approximately 80% of them singletons. Sequenced sample: peripheral blood. The chain links TRBV29-1 to TRBJ2-7, with 7 nucleotides matching TRBD1. The clonotype was recovered from a man aged 55 to 69 with acute or convalescent COVID-19. CDR3 residues: CSVATGAYEQYF. The CDR3 DNA follows: TGCAGCGTCGCTACAGGGGCCTACGAGCAGTACTTC.